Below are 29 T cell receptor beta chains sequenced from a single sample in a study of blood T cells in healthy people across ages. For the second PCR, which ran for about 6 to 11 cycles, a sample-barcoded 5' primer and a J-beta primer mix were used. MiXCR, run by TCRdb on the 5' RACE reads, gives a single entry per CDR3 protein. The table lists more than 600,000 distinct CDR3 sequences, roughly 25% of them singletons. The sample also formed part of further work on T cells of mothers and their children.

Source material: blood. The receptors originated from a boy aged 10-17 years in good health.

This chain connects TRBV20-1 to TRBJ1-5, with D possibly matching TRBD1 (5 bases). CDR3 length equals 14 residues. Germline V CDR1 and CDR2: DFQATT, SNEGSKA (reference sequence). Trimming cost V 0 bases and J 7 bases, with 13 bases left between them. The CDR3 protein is CSARDSRGGQPQHF. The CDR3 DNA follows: TGCAGTGCTAGAGATTCGAGGGGTGGCCAGCCCCAGCATTTT.

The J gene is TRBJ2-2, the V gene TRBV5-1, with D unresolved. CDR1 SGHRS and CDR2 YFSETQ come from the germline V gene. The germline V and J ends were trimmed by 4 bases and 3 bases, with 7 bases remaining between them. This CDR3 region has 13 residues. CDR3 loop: CASSAQYTGELFF. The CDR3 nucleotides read TGCGCCAGCAGCGCCCAGTACACCGGGGAGCTGTTTTTT.

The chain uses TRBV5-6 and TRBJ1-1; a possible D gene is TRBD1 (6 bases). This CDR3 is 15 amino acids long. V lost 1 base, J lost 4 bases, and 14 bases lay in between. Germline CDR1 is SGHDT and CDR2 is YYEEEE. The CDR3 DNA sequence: TGTGCCAGCAGCTTGATACGGGGGACACTCACTGAAGCTTTCTTT. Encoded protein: CASSLIRGTLTEAFF.

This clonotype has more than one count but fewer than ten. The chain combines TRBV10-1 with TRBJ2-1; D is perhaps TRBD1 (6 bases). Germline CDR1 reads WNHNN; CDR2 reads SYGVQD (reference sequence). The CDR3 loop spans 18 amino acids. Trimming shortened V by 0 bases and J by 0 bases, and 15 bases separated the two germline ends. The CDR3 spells CASSESKQDSLSYNEQFF. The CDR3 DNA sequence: TGCGCCAGCAGTGAGTCGAAACAGGACAGTCTCTCCTACAATGAGCAGTTCTTC.

CDR3 coding DNA: TGCAGTGCCGACACTCCGGGACTAGCGGTAAATGAGCAGTTCTTC. This encodes CSADTPGLAVNEQFF. The gene calls are TRBV20-1 and TRBJ2-5; the match to TRBD2 covers 11 bases. The J call may be mistaken, given a closer DNA end match to TRBJ2-1. The length of the CDR3 is 15 residues. Germline CDR1 is DFQATT and CDR2 is SNEGSKA (reference sequence).

The CDR3 DNA reads TGTGCCAGCAGCTTAGCGCTCTTACGGGACACCTCCTATGGCTACACCTTC. Translating it yields CASSLALLRDTSYGYTF. The gene calls are TRBV7-2 and TRBJ1-2; TRBD1 is a possible D gene (6 bases). This CDR3 is 17 amino acids long. Germline V gene lookup returns CDR1 SGHTA and CDR2 FQGNSA. V was shortened by 0 bases and J by 4 bases, with 18 bases between the two germline ends.

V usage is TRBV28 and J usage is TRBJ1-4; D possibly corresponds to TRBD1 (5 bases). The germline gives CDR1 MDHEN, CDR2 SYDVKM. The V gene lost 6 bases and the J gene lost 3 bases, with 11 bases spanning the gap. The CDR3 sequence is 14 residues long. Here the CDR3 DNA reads TGTGCCAGCAGGAGGGGATCAGCTAATGAAAAACTGTTTTTT. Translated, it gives CASRRGSANEKLFF.

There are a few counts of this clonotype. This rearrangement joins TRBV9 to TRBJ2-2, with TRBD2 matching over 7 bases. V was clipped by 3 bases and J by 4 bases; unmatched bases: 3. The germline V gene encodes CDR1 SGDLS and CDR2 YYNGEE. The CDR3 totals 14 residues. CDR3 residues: CASSATSATGELFF. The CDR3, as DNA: TGTGCCAGCAGCGCCACTAGCGCCACCGGGGAGCTGTTTTTT.

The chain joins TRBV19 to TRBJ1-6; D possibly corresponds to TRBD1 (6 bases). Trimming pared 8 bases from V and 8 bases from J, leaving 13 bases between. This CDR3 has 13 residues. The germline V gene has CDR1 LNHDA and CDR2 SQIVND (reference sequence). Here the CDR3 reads CASRGQDYSPLHF. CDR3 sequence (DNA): TGTGCCAGTCGGGGGCAGGATTATTCACCCCTCCACTTT.

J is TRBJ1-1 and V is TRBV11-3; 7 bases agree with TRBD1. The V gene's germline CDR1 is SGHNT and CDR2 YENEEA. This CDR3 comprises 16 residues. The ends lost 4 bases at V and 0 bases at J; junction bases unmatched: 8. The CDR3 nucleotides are TGTGCCAGCAGCTCCCCGCAGCAGGGGGTGAACACTGAAGCTTTCTTT. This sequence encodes CASSSPQQGVNTEAFF.

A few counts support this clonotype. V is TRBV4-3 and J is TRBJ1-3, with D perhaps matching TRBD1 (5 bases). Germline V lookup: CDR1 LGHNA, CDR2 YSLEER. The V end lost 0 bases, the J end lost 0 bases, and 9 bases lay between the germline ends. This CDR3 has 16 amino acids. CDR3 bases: TGCGCCAGCAGCCAAGATCAGGGCCACTCTGGAAACACCATATATTTT. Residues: CASSQDQGHSGNTIYF.

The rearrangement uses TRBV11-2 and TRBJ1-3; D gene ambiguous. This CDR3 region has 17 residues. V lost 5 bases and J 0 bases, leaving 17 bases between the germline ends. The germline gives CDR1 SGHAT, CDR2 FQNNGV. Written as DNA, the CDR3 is TGTGCCAGCAGCCAAAACCTCGCGAGCACCTCTGGAAACACCATATATTTT. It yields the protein CASSQNLASTSGNTIYF.

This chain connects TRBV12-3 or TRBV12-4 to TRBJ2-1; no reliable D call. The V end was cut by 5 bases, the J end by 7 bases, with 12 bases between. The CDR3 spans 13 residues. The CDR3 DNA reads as TGTGCCAGCAGTCTAGGTATAGGAAATGAGCAGTTCTTC. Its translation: CASSLGIGNEQFF.

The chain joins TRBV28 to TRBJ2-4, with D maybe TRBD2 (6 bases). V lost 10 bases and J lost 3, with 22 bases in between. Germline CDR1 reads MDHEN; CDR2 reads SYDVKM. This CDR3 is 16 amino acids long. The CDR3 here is CATLLGRDNIKNIQYF. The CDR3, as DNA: TGTGCCACCCTCCTCGGGCGGGATAACATCAAAAACATTCAGTACTTC.

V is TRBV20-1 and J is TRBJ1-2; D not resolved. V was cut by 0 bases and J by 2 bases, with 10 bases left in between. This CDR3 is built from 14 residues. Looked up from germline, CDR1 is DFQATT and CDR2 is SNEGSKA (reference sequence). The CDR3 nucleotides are TGCAGTGCTAGAGATCGTAGAGGGAACTATGGCTACACCTTC. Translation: CSARDRRGNYGYTF.

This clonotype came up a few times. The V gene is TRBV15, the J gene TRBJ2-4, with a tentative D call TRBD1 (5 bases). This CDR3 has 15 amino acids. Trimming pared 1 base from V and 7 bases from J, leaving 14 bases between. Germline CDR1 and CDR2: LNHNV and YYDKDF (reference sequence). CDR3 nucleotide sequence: TGTGCCACCAGCAGAGCTGGGGCGTCGATGAACATTCAGTACTTC. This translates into CATSRAGASMNIQYF. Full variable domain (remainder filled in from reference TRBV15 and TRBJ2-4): DAMVIQNPRYQVTQFGKPVTLSCSQTLNHNVMYWYQQKSSQAPKLLFHYYDKDFNNEADTPDNFQSRRPNTSFCFLDIRSPGLGDTAMYLCATSRAGASMNIQYFGAGTRLSVL.

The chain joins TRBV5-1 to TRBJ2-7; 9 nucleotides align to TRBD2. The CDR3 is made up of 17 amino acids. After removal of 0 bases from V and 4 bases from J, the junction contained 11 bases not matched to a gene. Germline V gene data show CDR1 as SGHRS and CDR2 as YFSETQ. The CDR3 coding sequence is TGCGCCAGCAGCTTGGAAGCGGGAGGCCCCCTTAGGTACGAGCAGTACTTC. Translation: CASSLEAGGPLRYEQYF.

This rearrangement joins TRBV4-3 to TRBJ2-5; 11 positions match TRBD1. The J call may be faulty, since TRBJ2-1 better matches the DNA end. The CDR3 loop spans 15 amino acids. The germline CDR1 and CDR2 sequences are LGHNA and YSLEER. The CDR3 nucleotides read TGCGCCAGCAGCCAGGGACAGGGGGTGAACAATGAGCAGTTCTTC. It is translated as CASSQGQGVNNEQFF.

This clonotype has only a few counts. CDR3 nucleotides: TGTGCCACCACCGCGACAGGGCATGATGAGCAGTTCTTC. Protein sequence: CATTATGHDEQFF. The chain couples TRBV24-1 to TRBJ2-5; 7 positions match TRBD1. The end of the DNA aligns better with TRBJ2-1, so the J call may be wrong. This CDR3 is 13 amino acids long. In germline, CDR1 is KGHDR, CDR2 SFDVKD.

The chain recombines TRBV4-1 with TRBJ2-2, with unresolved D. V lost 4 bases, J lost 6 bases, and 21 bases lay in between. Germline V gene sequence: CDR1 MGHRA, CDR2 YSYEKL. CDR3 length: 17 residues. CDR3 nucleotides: TGCGCCAGCAGCCTCGTAGAATTTATTGGTGGCGCCGGGGAGCTGTTTTTT. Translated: CASSLVEFIGGAGELFF.

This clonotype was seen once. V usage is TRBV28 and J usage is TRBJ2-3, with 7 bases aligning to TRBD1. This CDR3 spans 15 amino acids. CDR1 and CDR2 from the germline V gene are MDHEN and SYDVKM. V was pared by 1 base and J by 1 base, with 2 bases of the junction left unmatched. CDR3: CASSLYRGGTDTQYF. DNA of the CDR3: TGTGCCAGCAGTTTATACAGGGGTGGCACAGATACGCAGTATTTT.

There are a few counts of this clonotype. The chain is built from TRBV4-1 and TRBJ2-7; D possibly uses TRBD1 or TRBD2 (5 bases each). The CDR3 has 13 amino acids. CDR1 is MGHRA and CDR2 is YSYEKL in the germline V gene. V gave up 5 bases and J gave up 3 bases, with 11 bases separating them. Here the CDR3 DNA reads TGCGCCAGCAGCTGGGGACGGGACTACGAGCAGTACTTC. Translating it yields CASSWGRDYEQYF.

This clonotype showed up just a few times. The CDR3 nucleotides are TGTGCCAGCAGCTTGGGGACAGGGGGCGGCACTGAAGCTTTCTTT. Translated: CASSLGTGGGTEAFF. The chain is built from TRBV7-6 and TRBJ1-1; TRBD1 matches at 12 bases. CDR1 is SGHVS and CDR2 is FNYEAQ in the germline V gene. The CDR3 has 15 amino acids. V was clipped by 3 bases and J by 4 bases; unmatched bases: 3. Filled out from reference TRBV7-6 and TRBJ1-1, the complete variable domain reads GAGVSQSPRYKVTKRGQDVALRCDPISGHVSLYWYRQALGQGPEFLTYFNYEAQQDKSGLPNDRFSAERPEGSISTLTIQRTEQRDSAMYRCASSLGTGGGTEAFFGQGTRLTVV.

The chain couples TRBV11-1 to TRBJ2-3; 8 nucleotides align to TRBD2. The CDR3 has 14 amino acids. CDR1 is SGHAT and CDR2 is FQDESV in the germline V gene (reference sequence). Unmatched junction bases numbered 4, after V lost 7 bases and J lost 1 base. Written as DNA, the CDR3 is TGTGCCAGCATCCCGGGACTAGGCACAGATACGCAGTATTTT. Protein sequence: CASIPGLGTDTQYF.

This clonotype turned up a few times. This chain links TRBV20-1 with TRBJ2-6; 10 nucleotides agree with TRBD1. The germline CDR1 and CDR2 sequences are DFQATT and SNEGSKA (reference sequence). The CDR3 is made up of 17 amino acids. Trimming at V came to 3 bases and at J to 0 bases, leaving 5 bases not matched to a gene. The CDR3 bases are TGCAGTGCTAGTAGGCGACAGGGGGCCTCTGGGGCCAACGTCCTGACTTTC. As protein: CSASRRQGASGANVLTF.

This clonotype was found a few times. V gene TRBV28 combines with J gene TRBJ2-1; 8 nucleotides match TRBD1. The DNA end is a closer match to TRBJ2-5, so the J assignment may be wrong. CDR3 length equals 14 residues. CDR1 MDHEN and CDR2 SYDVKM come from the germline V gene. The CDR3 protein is CASLSTGGPETQYF. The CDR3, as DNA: TGTGCCAGCTTATCAACAGGGGGACCAGAGACCCAGTACTTC.

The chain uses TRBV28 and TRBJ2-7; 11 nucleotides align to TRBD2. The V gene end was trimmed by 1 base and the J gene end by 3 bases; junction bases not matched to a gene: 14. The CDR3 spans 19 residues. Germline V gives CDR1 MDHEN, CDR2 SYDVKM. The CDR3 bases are TGTGCCAGCAGTTTATCGTTTCGAACTAGCGGGGGTGTTCGCTACGAGCAGTACTTC. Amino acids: CASSLSFRTSGGVRYEQYF.

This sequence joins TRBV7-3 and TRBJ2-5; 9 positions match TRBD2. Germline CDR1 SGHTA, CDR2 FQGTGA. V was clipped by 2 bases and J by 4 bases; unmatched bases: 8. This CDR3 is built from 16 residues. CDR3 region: CASSLSAAGGIETQYF. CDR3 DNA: TGTGCCAGCAGCTTATCGGCCGCGGGGGGGATAGAGACCCAGTACTTC.

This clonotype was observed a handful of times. CDR3 nucleotides: TGTGCCAGCAGTTACGCAGTCGTTAGCGGGAGGCCTGCCTCCTACGAGCAGTACTTC. Translating gives CASSYAVVSGRPASYEQYF. The rearrangement joins TRBV6-5 to TRBJ2-7; 10 bases match TRBD2. Germline V CDR1 and CDR2: MNHEY, SVGAGI. V shed 2 bases and J 0 bases; nucleotides not matched to a gene: 13. The CDR3 has 19 residues.